Each of the 28 T cell receptor beta chains below was sequenced from the same sample in a study of blood T cell repertoires in COVID-19. Profiled with immunoSEQ multiplex PCR; TCRdb holds only in-frame clones, not every one. The top ten clones hold about 1.9% of a sample with under 200,000 clones, about four fifths of them seen once. The sequenced sample was peripheral blood. These receptors originate from a woman of 80 years or more with acute or convalescent COVID-19.

This clone was observed a few times. The chain carries TRBV25-1 and TRBJ1-1; 8 nucleotides agree with TRBD1. Germline V gene sequence: CDR1 MGHDK, CDR2 SYGVNS. The CDR3 extends over 15 amino acids. Trimming cost V 6 bases and J 6 bases; bases outside gene matches: 12. The CDR3 loop reads CASSDTTGAFAEAFF. The CDR3 bases are TGTGCCAGCAGCGACACGACAGGGGCCTTCGCTGAAGCTTTCTTT.

The genes are TRBV5-1 and TRBJ2-5; D gene uncertain. CDR1 is SGHRS, CDR2 YFSETQ, per germline. This CDR3 region has 13 residues. Trimming left V 1 base short and J 1 base short, with 5 bases between. CDR3 protein: CASSLSSQETQYF. In DNA form, the CDR3 reads TGCGCCAGCAGCTTGAGTAGCCAAGAGACCCAGTACTTC. Using reference TRBV5-1 and TRBJ2-5 for the parts outside the CDR3, the full variable domain is KAGVTQTPRYLIKTRGQQVTLSCSPISGHRSVSWYQQTPGQGLQFLFEYFSETQRNKGNFPGRFSGRQFSNSRSEMNVSTLELGDSALYLCASSLSSQETQYFGPGTRLLVL.

This sequence joins TRBV19 and TRBJ2-5; tentative D call: TRBD1 (6 bases). The CDR3 is 15 amino acids. Between the trimmed V and J ends, which lost 6 bases and 4 bases, there was a span of 18 bases. In germline, CDR1 is LNHDA, CDR2 SQIVND (reference sequence). DNA of the CDR3: TGTGCCAGTAGCCCCCTGGGTGTAGGGGGAGAGACCCAGTACTTC. Its translation is CASSPLGVGGETQYF.

The chain recombines TRBV5-4 with TRBJ1-2, with D perhaps TRBD1 (6 bases). The CDR3 runs 15 residues. CDR1 is SGHNT, CDR2 YYREEE, per germline (reference sequence). Trimming removed 4 bases from V and 4 bases from J, with 17 bases in between. In nucleotides, the CDR3 is TGTGCCAGCAGCCGCGGGCAAGGGGGGGCCTATGGCTACACCTTC. It specifies CASSRGQGGAYGYTF.

This chain links TRBV7-2 with TRBJ2-3; D unresolved. The CDR3 length is 13 residues. V lost 4 bases and J lost 5, with 10 bases in between. Germline lookup yields CDR1 SGHTA and CDR2 FQGNSA. CDR3 DNA sequence: TGTGCCAGCAGCTCCTATCGATTAGATACGCAGTATTTT. This gives the protein CASSSYRLDTQYF.

The V gene is TRBV5-4, the J gene TRBJ2-7, with 8 bases identical to TRBD1. J lost 3 bases, V lost 0 bases, and 2 bases had no gene match. Germline assignment: CDR1 SGHNT and CDR2 YYREEE (reference sequence). The CDR3 is 14 residues long. The CDR3: CASSLAGGRYEQYF. The CDR3 DNA reads TGTGCCAGCAGCTTGGCAGGGGGCCGCTACGAGCAGTACTTC.

This clone has just one count. The V call is TRBV29-1, the J call TRBJ1-1, with a tentative D call TRBD1 (6 bases). This CDR3 comprises 16 residues. Germline CDR1 is SQVTM and CDR2 is ANQGSEA. Trimming took 4 bases from V and 4 from J, leaving 22 bases between them. For the CDR3, the DNA is TGCAGCGTTGGCAGGAGGGGGGGTAACAGGGTCACTGAAGCTTTCTTT. Protein: CSVGRRGGNRVTEAFF.

This chain uses TRBV2 with TRBJ2-7; 9 bases match TRBD1. Germline-derived CDR1 and CDR2 are SNHLY and FYNNEI. J was trimmed by 5 bases and V by 6 bases; bases with no gene match: 2. The CDR3 extends over 12 amino acids. The CDR3 loop is CASRRTGDEQYF. DNA for the CDR3: TGTGCCAGCAGGAGGACAGGGGACGAGCAGTACTTC.

Notes on this clone: The junction differs from germline at one of its ends, possibly a read error. The rearrangement joins TRBV3-1 (or the pseudogene TRBV3-2) to TRBJ1-2; the D is unclear. This CDR3 contains 11 residues. Germline V gene lookup returns CDR1 LGHDT and CDR2 YNNKEL (reference sequence). CDR3 DNA sequence: TGTGCCAGCAGCCAAGATGAGGGAATCCTCTTC. Amino acids: CASSQDEGILF.

This clone has a single count. The rearrangement uses TRBV19 and TRBJ1-2, with TRBD1 matching over 11 bases. CDR3 length: 19 residues. The ends lost 6 bases at V and 3 bases at J; junction bases unmatched: 18. From germline, CDR1 is LNHDA and CDR2 SQIVND (reference sequence). CDR3 amino acids: CASRRTLTGQGGGDYGYTF. The CDR3 bases are TGTGCCAGTAGGAGAACACTAACGGGACAGGGGGGAGGCGACTATGGCTACACCTTC.

This chain uses TRBV19 with TRBJ1-1; the D is unclear. The CDR3 extends over 15 amino acids. Germline loops: CDR1 LNHDA, CDR2 SQIVND (reference sequence). Trimming cost V 1 base and J 5 bases, with 14 bases left between them. The CDR3 protein is CASSIGSARGTEAFF. CDR3 DNA sequence: TGTGCCAGTAGTATAGGTTCGGCGCGGGGAACTGAAGCTTTCTTT.

The rearrangement joins TRBV9 to TRBJ2-7; 8 bases agree with TRBD2. The CDR3 is 15 residues long. The germline V gene has CDR1 SGDLS and CDR2 YYNGEE. V was pared by 4 bases and J by 3 bases, with 9 bases of the junction left unmatched. CDR3 nucleotide sequence: TGTGCCAGCAGCTCAGACGGGACTAGATTCTACGAGCAGTACTTC. Its translation is CASSSDGTRFYEQYF.

This chain joins TRBV11-2 and TRBJ1-6; the D is unclear. CDR1 and CDR2 from the germline V gene are SGHAT and FQNNGV. The CDR3 is 16 amino acids. The ends were cut back, 5 bases at V and 8 bases at J, with 19 bases in the middle. The chain's CDR3 is CASSPARRHLDSPLHF. CDR3 sequence (DNA): TGTGCCAGCAGCCCCGCTAGGCGGCATCTCGATTCACCCCTCCACTTT.

The rearrangement links TRBV5-1 to TRBJ2-7; 7 nucleotides agree with TRBD1. This CDR3 comprises 15 residues. Trimming removed 4 bases from V and 3 bases from J; junction bases left unmatched: 10. Per germline, CDR1 SGHRS and CDR2 YFSETQ. This chain's CDR3 is CASSRTTGQNYEQYF. CDR3 nucleotide sequence: TGCGCCAGCAGCCGAACAACGGGACAGAACTACGAGCAGTACTTC.

The genes are TRBV28 and TRBJ2-5, with TRBD2 matching over 7 bases. V lost 4 bases, J lost 2 bases, and 10 bases stayed unmatched. Germline V lookup: CDR1 MDHEN, CDR2 SYDVKM. The CDR3 is 16 amino acids. CDR3 in DNA: TGTGCCAGCAGTTCCCCCCCGGGGGGAAAACAAGAGACCCAGTACTTC. This encodes CASSSPPGGKQETQYF.

This chain connects TRBV10-2 to TRBJ2-7, with D maybe TRBD1 (5 bases). V lost 4 bases and J lost 6, with 10 bases in between. The CDR3 loop spans 12 amino acids. Germline CDR1 is WSHSY and CDR2 is SAAADI. Here the CDR3 reads CASSVGVGEQYF. The CDR3, as DNA: TGCGCCAGCAGTGTAGGGGTCGGCGAGCAGTACTTC.

The V call is TRBV6-6, the J call TRBJ1-3, with 8 bases matching TRBD1. Per the germline V gene, CDR1 is MNHNY and CDR2 is SVGAGI (reference sequence). This CDR3 has 13 residues. Trimming at V came to 4 bases and at J to 9 bases, leaving 5 bases not matched to a gene. The CDR3 sequence is CASSLTGVSTIYF. CDR3 in DNA: TGTGCCAGCAGTTTGACAGGGGTGAGCACCATATATTTT.

The rearrangement uses TRBV18 and TRBJ2-1; 9 nucleotides agree with TRBD2. V was clipped by 3 bases and J by 8 bases; unmatched bases: 11. Germline CDR1 and CDR2: KGHSH and LQKENI. The CDR3 length is 16 residues. The CDR3: CASSPFLREGPDEQFF. CDR3 sequence (DNA): TGTGCCAGCTCACCCTTTTTGCGGGAGGGCCCCGATGAGCAGTTCTTC.

The V gene is TRBV11-1, the J gene TRBJ2-5; a possible D gene is TRBD2 (6 bases). The CDR3 contains 16 residues. The germline V gene encodes CDR1 SGHAT and CDR2 FQDESV (reference sequence). Trimming removed 2 bases from V and 1 base from J, with 14 bases in between. The chain's CDR3 is CASSLTRAGFQETQYF. In DNA form, the CDR3 reads TGTGCCAGCAGCTTAACGAGGGCGGGGTTCCAAGAGACCCAGTACTTC.

The chain uses TRBV4-3 and TRBJ2-3, with 9 bases aligning to TRBD2. CDR1 is LGHNA and CDR2 is YSLEER in the germline V gene. The CDR3 has 17 amino acids. V shed 2 bases, J shed 5 bases, and the junction held 11 bases outside the gene matches. CDR3 nucleotide sequence: TGCGCCAGCAGCCAACAAGGGCCAAGCGGGGGGATAGATACGCAGTATTTT. Its protein is CASSQQGPSGGIDTQYF.

On this clone: A read error is possible here, since a much larger clone lies one base away. The chain has TRBV6-5 and TRBJ2-7; TRBD1 might be the D (6 bases). V was cut by 5 bases and J by 3 bases, with 14 bases left in between. The CDR3 is made up of 14 amino acids. CDR1 and CDR2 (germline): MNHEY, SVGAGI. The CDR3 loop is CASSPTRGFYEQYF. DNA for the CDR3: TGTGCCAGCAGTCCGACAAGGGGGTTCTACGAGCAGTACTTC.

The chain links TRBV6-5 to TRBJ2-1; a weak D match, TRBD1 (6 bases). The CDR3 spans 15 residues. The V gene lost 5 bases and the J gene lost 4 bases, with 15 bases spanning the gap. Germline CDR1 is MNHEY and CDR2 is SVGAGI. This CDR3 is CASSRGQLTYNEQFF. CDR3 DNA: TGTGCCAGCAGTCGTGGACAGCTAACTTACAATGAGCAGTTCTTC.

This clone was observed a single time. The CDR3 sequence: CASSDNSGRSGEQFF. CDR3 DNA sequence: TGTGCCAGCAGTGACAATAGCGGGAGATCGGGTGAGCAGTTCTTC. The rearrangement joins TRBV6-2 or TRBV6-3 to TRBJ2-1, with TRBD2 matching over 9 bases. The J segment lost 9 bases and the V segment lost 5 bases, leaving 11 bases of the junction unmatched. The length of the CDR3 is 15 residues. Germline V gene data show CDR1 as MNHEY and CDR2 as SVGEGT.

The V and J genes are TRBV12-3 or TRBV12-4 and TRBJ2-7; tentative D call: TRBD2 (5 bases). CDR3 size: 11 residues. Between the trimmed V and J ends, which lost 6 bases and 6 bases, there was a span of 9 bases. Here the CDR3 reads CASSRRAEQYF. In DNA form, the CDR3 reads TGTGCCAGCAGCAGGCGGGCCGAGCAGTACTTC.

The CDR3 coding sequence is TGTGCCAGCAGCCCCCGTCGCGGGACGCTAAGACCTGAAGCTTTCTTT. As protein: CASSPRRGTLRPEAFF. The chain couples TRBV9 to TRBJ1-1, with D possibly TRBD1 on 5 matching bases. Trimming cost V 4 bases and J 6 bases, with 22 bases left between them. Germline loops: CDR1 SGDLS, CDR2 YYNGEE. The CDR3 sequence is 16 residues long. The full variable domain, in which reference TRBV9 and TRBJ1-1 provide the parts outside the CDR3, is DSGVTQTPKHLITATGQRVTLRCSPRSGDLSVYWYQQSLDQGLQFLIQYYNGEERAKGNILERFSAQQFPDLHSELNLSSLELGDSALYFCASSPRRGTLRPEAFFGQGTRLTVV.

The chain couples TRBV28 to TRBJ1-3; D is unclear. In germline, CDR1 is MDHEN, CDR2 SYDVKM. The CDR3 is 14 amino acids. Deletions cut 7 bases from V and 0 bases from J, with 10 bases between. Here the CDR3 reads CASNGESSGNTIYF. CDR3 coding DNA: TGTGCCAGCAACGGGGAAAGCTCTGGAAACACCATATATTTT.

This clone was recorded a few times. In nucleotides, the CDR3 is TGTGCCAGCAGCCGGGACAGGGGGCATCGGCAGCCCCAGCATTTT. Translation: CASSRDRGHRQPQHF. The chain is built from TRBV6-6 and TRBJ1-5, with 12 bases that match TRBD1. The CDR3 is 15 residues long. V shed 6 bases, J shed 7 bases, and the junction held 7 bases outside the gene matches. Germline assignment: CDR1 MNHNY and CDR2 SVGAGI (reference sequence).

The rearrangement uses TRBV19 and TRBJ2-5; the D gene is possibly TRBD1 (5 bases). The germline V and J ends were trimmed by 2 bases and 5 bases, with 9 bases remaining between them. The length of the CDR3 is 13 residues. Looked up from germline, CDR1 is LNHDA and CDR2 is SQIVND (reference sequence). CDR3 bases: TGTGCCAGTAGTATACCAGGGTTGGAGACCCAGTACTTC. Translated: CASSIPGLETQYF.